This entry concerns a single T cell receptor (beta chain). The sample comes from a study of T cell changes during pregnancy in multiple sclerosis. Germline CDR1 and CDR2: SNHLY and FYNNEI. This CDR3 spans 17 amino acids. V lost 1 base and J lost 3, with 18 bases in between. Sequencing was performed with immunoSEQ multiplex PCR; in TCRdb, only in-frame clones are kept and a portion is missing. The table includes about 24,000 clones, roughly 90% detected once. The J gene is TRBJ1-1, the V gene TRBV2; D uncertain. The sample in question was CD8+ T cells from peripheral blood mononuclear cells, obtained in the third trimester of pregnancy. The clonotype originates from a female donor in good health, enrolled as a control in a pregnancy study. The CDR3 here is CASSEDPPAVGDTEAFF. The CDR3 bases are TGTGCCAGCAGTGAAGATCCCCCCGCGGTCGGGGACACTGAAGCTTTCTTT.